What follows describes a single T cell receptor (beta chain). The antigen is undetermined. Being one base from a much bigger clone, this may be a read error. TCRs were amplified from about 640 ng gDNA of bulk tumor per sample. The authors collected several far-apart biopsies from each primary tumor during surgery. The patients were newly diagnosed with non-small cell lung cancer, had not been treated, and had curative surgery. CDR3 size: 14 residues. Between the trimmed V and J ends, which lost 4 bases and 5 bases, there was a span of 17 bases. Germline lookup yields CDR1 SQVTM and CDR2 ANQGSEA. TCR beta CDR3 was amplified by multiplex PCR, first round 10 cycles, 32 V and 13 J primers. TCRdb analysed the multiplex PCR reads with MiXCR anew, one entry per CDR3 protein. The sample has 20,000 to 25,000 distinct CDR3 sequences, 25% to 30% seen once; the top ten hold less than 4%. These data belong to a study of immune heterogeneity within non-small cell lung tumors. Study overall: Histologically, 4 tumors were squamous cell carcinomas and nine to eleven were non-squamous carcinomas. The remaining 1 tumor was not otherwise specified. General study findings and limits: Recurrence of identical dominant CDR3 beta clonotypes was observed across intrapatient tumor sites, concomitant with site-unique high-frequency clones. Between one patient and another, high-frequency T-cell receptor beta clonotypes were largely distinct.

Sequencing was carried out using lung tumor tissue. The chain uses TRBV29-1 and TRBJ1-1; TRBD1 is a possible D gene (5 bases). The TCR sequence derives from a man aged 35-49 years with non-small cell lung cancer. The DNA of the CDR3 is TGCAGCGTTGTAGTCGGGCAGGGAGTAACTGAAGCTTTCTTT. This sequence encodes CSVVVGQGVTEAFF.